The next 28 T cell receptor beta chains were all read from a single sample in a study of cytomegalovirus exposure and HLA in healthy donors. The PCR used 60 Vbeta and 13 Jbeta primers. Profiling relied on immunoSEQ multiplex PCR, and the TCRdb table lists in-frame clones only, not all of them. Among 90,000 to 110,000 clones listed, approximately 71% were seen once. Material for sequencing was PBMCs. The receptors stem from a woman aged 70-85 years in good health and CMV-seropositive.

The gene calls are TRBV19 and TRBJ2-5; D perhaps matches TRBD1 (6 bases). In germline, CDR1 is LNHDA, CDR2 SQIVND (reference sequence). The V gene lost 5 bases and the J gene lost 5 bases, with 12 bases spanning the gap. The CDR3 totals 13 residues. The CDR3 DNA sequence: TGTGCCAGTAGTGAACAGGGCTGGGAGACCCAGTACTTC. It codes for CASSEQGWETQYF.

The CDR3 sequence is CASSYRRGGYEQYF. The CDR3 bases are TGTGCCAGCAGTTACAGGAGGGGTGGCTACGAGCAGTACTTC. The chain joins TRBV6-6 to TRBJ2-7, with TRBD2 as a possible D gene (6 bases). Per the germline V gene, CDR1 is MNHNY and CDR2 is SVGAGI (reference sequence). The CDR3 is 14 amino acids. The V gene lost 2 bases and the J gene lost 3 bases, with 11 bases spanning the gap.

The CDR3 region has the DNA TGTGCCAGCAGTTACAAGGGACAGGGAACTAATTCACCCCTCCACTTT. Translated: CASSYKGQGTNSPLHF. The rearrangement links TRBV6-6 to TRBJ1-6, with TRBD1 matching over 9 bases. V lost 2 bases to trimming and J lost 6 bases; unmatched junction nucleotides: 5. The germline gives CDR1 MNHNY, CDR2 SVGAGI (reference sequence). CDR3 length: 16 amino acids.

This rearrangement joins TRBV30 to TRBJ2-5; 7 bases match TRBD1. The trim removed 1 base at V and 4 bases at J, leaving 6 bases unmatched. CDR3 length: 14 amino acids. Germline CDR1 and CDR2: GTSNPN and SVGIG (reference sequence). The DNA of the CDR3 is TGTGCCTGGAGTGGGACGGGACAGAGAGAGACCCAGTACTTC. This encodes CAWSGTGQRETQYF. Combining the CDR3 with reference TRBV30 and TRBJ2-5 gives the whole variable domain SQTIHQWPATLVQPVGSPLSLECTVEGTSNPNLYWYRQAAGRGLQLLFYSVGIGQISSEVPQNLSASRPQDRQFILSSKKLLLSDSGFYLCAWSGTGQRETQYFGPGTRLLVL.

The gene calls are TRBV29-1 and TRBJ2-5; D possibly corresponds to TRBD1 (5 bases). The CDR3 loop spans 12 amino acids. CDR1 is SQVTM and CDR2 is ANQGSEA in the germline V gene. Trimming shortened V by 2 bases and J by 2 bases, and 6 bases separated the two germline ends. CDR3 nucleotide sequence: TGCAGCGTTGAACAGGGACAAGAGACCCAGTACTTC. Translating it yields CSVEQGQETQYF.

J is TRBJ1-1 and V is TRBV7-2; 8 bases are shared with TRBD1. The CDR3 is 13 amino acids. Unmatched junction bases numbered 2, after V lost 4 bases and J lost 4 bases. The germline V gene encodes CDR1 SGHTA and CDR2 FQGNSA. CDR3 DNA sequence: TGTGCCAGCAGCTCGACAGGGGTCACTGAAGCTTTCTTT. Protein product: CASSSTGVTEAFF.

The rearrangement uses TRBV7-2 and TRBJ1-1; 7 bases line up with TRBD1. Germline V gene sequence: CDR1 SGHTA, CDR2 FQGNSA. Germline trimming cut 3 bases from V and 4 bases from J; bases unmatched to any gene: 2. CDR3 size: 13 residues. This CDR3 is CASSFAGGTEAFF. In nucleotides, the CDR3 is TGTGCCAGCAGCTTTGCAGGGGGCACTGAAGCTTTCTTT.

The CDR3 DNA is TGCGCCAGCAGCGCGGGACAGGGGTCCGCGAACACTGAAGCTTTCTTT. This codes for CASSAGQGSANTEAFF. This chain uses TRBV5-1 with TRBJ1-1, with 10 bases aligning to TRBD1. This CDR3 region has 16 residues. V lost 4 bases to trimming and J lost 1 base; unmatched junction nucleotides: 7. Germline V gene data show CDR1 as SGHRS and CDR2 as YFSETQ.

The chain recombines TRBV7-8 with TRBJ2-5; D perhaps matches TRBD2 (5 bases). V was clipped by 1 base and J by 7 bases, with 13 bases between them. This CDR3 has 14 residues. CDR1 and CDR2 (germline): SGHVS, FQNEAQ. Here the CDR3 reads CASSLEGGLATQYF. The CDR3, as DNA: TGTGCCAGCAGCTTAGAGGGCGGACTTGCGACCCAGTACTTC.

V and J are TRBV19 and TRBJ2-7; TRBD2 is a possible D gene (6 bases). The CDR3 is 13 residues long. The germline gives CDR1 LNHDA, CDR2 SQIVND (reference sequence). V shed 4 bases and J shed 0 bases, with 7 bases lying between them. CDR3 nucleotide sequence: TGTGCCAGTAGTAAGGGACTCTCCTACGAGCAGTACTTC. Amino acids: CASSKGLSYEQYF.

This clone came up a few times. The rearrangement links TRBV30 to TRBJ1-4, with D unresolved. V shed 5 bases and J shed 8 bases, with 15 bases lying between them. From germline, CDR1 is GTSNPN and CDR2 SVGIG (reference sequence). The CDR3 runs to 13 residues. CDR3: CAWLPSGGEKLFF. The CDR3 DNA is TGTGCCTGGCTACCCTCGGGCGGGGAAAAACTGTTTTTT.

This clone appeared once. This rearrangement joins TRBV4-2 to TRBJ1-2; tentatively, D is TRBD1 (5 bases). This CDR3 has 13 amino acids. The germline V and J ends were trimmed by 3 bases and 1 base, with 6 bases remaining between them. Germline CDR1 and CDR2: LGHNA and YNFKEQ. The CDR3, as DNA: TGTGCCAGCAGCCAGGGGCTTAACTATGGCTACACCTTC. It specifies CASSQGLNYGYTF.

The chain links TRBV30 to TRBJ2-3; 9 nucleotides agree with TRBD1. Per germline, CDR1 GTSNPN and CDR2 SVGIG (reference sequence). With 2 bases clipped from V and 4 bases from J, the junction kept 7 bases outside the gene matches. The CDR3 has 15 residues. CDR3 in amino acids: CAWSSGTGSSDTQYF. Here the CDR3 DNA reads TGTGCCTGGAGTTCCGGGACAGGGAGCTCAGATACGCAGTATTTT.

The chain is built from TRBV29-1 and TRBJ1-4, with TRBD1 identical over 7 bases. The germline V gene has CDR1 SQVTM and CDR2 ANQGSEA. V shed 6 bases and J 4 bases; nucleotides not matched to a gene: 8. The CDR3 has 14 amino acids. The CDR3 is CSVTVTGSNEKLFF. The CDR3 DNA reads as TGCAGCGTCACCGTGACAGGGAGTAATGAAAAACTGTTTTTT.

This rearrangement joins TRBV15 to TRBJ2-1; TRBD2 matches 7 bases. The V segment lost 5 bases and the J segment 4 bases; nucleotides outside the gene matches: 8. The germline V gene encodes CDR1 LNHNV and CDR2 YYDKDF (reference sequence). The CDR3 covers 15 residues. CDR3 sequence (DNA): TGTGCCACCAGCTCCGGGACTACGGATTACAATGAGCAGTTCTTC. Protein sequence: CATSSGTTDYNEQFF.

This clone was seen a handful of times. As DNA, the CDR3 is TGCAGCGTTGTTCCCTCCCTGAGCTCCTACAATGAGCAGTTCTTC. It is translated as CSVVPSLSSYNEQFF. The rearrangement links TRBV29-1 to TRBJ2-1, with D hard to call. The CDR3 runs 15 residues. CDR1 SQVTM and CDR2 ANQGSEA come from the germline V gene. Trimming stripped 4 bases from V and 0 bases from J, with 13 bases between.

This clone was counted only a few times. This rearrangement joins TRBV5-1 to TRBJ2-5, with TRBD2 as a possible D gene (6 bases). The last part of the DNA fits TRBJ2-7 better; the J call may be wrong. The CDR3 contains 16 residues. The germline CDR1 and CDR2 sequences are SGHRS and YFSETQ. CDR3 protein: CASTFDSGTLAYEQYF. The CDR3 coding sequence is TGCGCCAGCACCTTCGACTCCGGGACTCTTGCCTACGAGCAGTACTTC.

The chain joins TRBV6-5 to TRBJ2-3; D may be TRBD2 (5 bases). V lost 5 bases and J 2 bases, leaving 14 bases between the germline ends. The germline CDR1 and CDR2 sequences are MNHEY and SVGAGI. The CDR3 length is 15 residues. CDR3 coding DNA: TGTGCCAGCAGTCGGACTGGTCGGCCCACAGATACGCAGTATTTT. Protein product: CASSRTGRPTDTQYF.

The V gene is TRBV5-4, the J gene TRBJ2-7; D is possibly TRBD1 (6 bases). Germline loops: CDR1 SGHNT, CDR2 YYREEE (reference sequence). Trimming took 0 bases from V and 2 from J, leaving 15 bases between them. The CDR3 covers 16 residues. The CDR3 sequence is CASSLDPGHEAYEQYF. The CDR3 DNA sequence: TGTGCCAGCAGCTTGGATCCGGGACACGAAGCCTACGAGCAGTACTTC.

This chain links TRBV10-3 with TRBJ1-1; D might be TRBD1 (6 bases). The ends were cut back, 6 bases at V and 0 bases at J, with 8 bases in the middle. This CDR3 is 13 amino acids long. Germline CDR1 is ENHRY and CDR2 is SYGVKD. The chain's CDR3 is CAIRTGLNTEAFF. The CDR3 DNA reads TGTGCCATCAGGACAGGATTGAACACTGAAGCTTTCTTT.

J is TRBJ2-7 and V is TRBV6-5; D perhaps matches TRBD1 (8 bases). The V gene lost 6 bases and the J gene lost 3 bases, with 15 bases spanning the gap. The CDR3 spans 14 residues. Per germline, CDR1 MNHEY and CDR2 SVGAGI. The CDR3 nucleotides read TGTGCCAGCAGCCTTACAGGGGGGGGCTACGAGCAGTACTTC. Amino acid sequence: CASSLTGGGYEQYF.

This chain joins TRBV5-8 and TRBJ1-2; possibly TRBD1 for D (5 bases). V was cut by 4 bases and J by 4 bases, with 11 bases left in between. CDR1 is SGHTS and CDR2 is YDEGEE in the germline V gene. The CDR3 is made up of 13 amino acids. CDR3 sequence: CASSRSQGYGYTF. The CDR3 DNA sequence: TGTGCCAGCAGCCGAAGCCAGGGCTATGGCTACACCTTC.

This clone appeared once. This chain links TRBV2 with TRBJ2-7; weak D call: TRBD1 (6 bases). Between the trimmed V and J ends, which lost 7 bases and 5 bases, there was a span of 18 bases. Germline CDR1 and CDR2: SNHLY and FYNNEI. This CDR3 has 14 residues. DNA of the CDR3: TGTGCCAGCAAGTACCGGGACACTACTGACGAGCAGTACTTC. Translated, it gives CASKYRDTTDEQYF.

This chain links TRBV6-5 with TRBJ2-3, with D possibly matching TRBD1 (6 bases). V dropped 6 bases and J dropped 5 bases, with 12 bases sitting between them. Germline V gene sequence: CDR1 MNHEY, CDR2 SVGAGI. The CDR3 loop spans 13 amino acids. The CDR3 is CASSSGHQDTQYF. The CDR3 DNA is TGTGCCAGCAGCTCGGGACACCAAGATACGCAGTATTTT.

The chain has TRBV5-1 and TRBJ2-1; 9 bases map to TRBD1. The V segment lost 1 base and the J segment 9 bases; nucleotides outside the gene matches: 5. This CDR3 spans 14 amino acids. Germline assignment: CDR1 SGHRS and CDR2 YFSETQ. CDR3 sequence reads: CASSLPGTGIEQFF. CDR3 coding DNA: TGCGCCAGCAGCTTGCCCGGGACAGGGATTGAGCAGTTCTTC.

The genes are TRBV30 and TRBJ1-2; D unresolved. The CDR3 runs 16 residues. Per the germline V gene, CDR1 is GTSNPN and CDR2 is SVGIG (reference sequence). Trimming removed 0 bases from V and 3 bases from J, with 17 bases in between. The CDR3 DNA sequence: TGTGCCTGGAGTGTATTACGTGTGAGTTTTGACTATGGCTACACCTTC. It yields the protein CAWSVLRVSFDYGYTF.

The genes are TRBV30 and TRBJ1-1, with D unresolved. The germline V gene encodes CDR1 GTSNPN and CDR2 SVGIG (reference sequence). This CDR3 comprises 13 residues. Trimming stripped 3 bases from V and 1 base from J, with 9 bases between. This CDR3 is CAWRAAQNTEAFF. Written as DNA, the CDR3 is TGTGCCTGGAGGGCTGCTCAGAACACTGAAGCTTTCTTT. Complete variable domain (other parts from reference TRBV30 and TRBJ1-1): SQTIHQWPATLVQPVGSPLSLECTVEGTSNPNLYWYRQAAGRGLQLLFYSVGIGQISSEVPQNLSASRPQDRQFILSSKKLLLSDSGFYLCAWRAAQNTEAFFGQGTRLTVV.

This sequence joins TRBV5-1 and TRBJ2-3; D is unresolved. The CDR3 sequence is 15 residues long. Deletions cut 5 bases from V and 2 bases from J, with 15 bases between. Germline V gene data show CDR1 as SGHRS and CDR2 as YFSETQ. CDR3 DNA: TGCGCCAGCAGTCGGAAGTCCGGGTCCACAGATACGCAGTATTTT. Translated: CASSRKSGSTDTQYF.